This TCR beta chain originates from a study of response to subunit inactivated influenza vaccine. Overall study results and limits: Authors proposed each seasonal influenza vaccination draws in few new T cells.

This clonotype was found a few times. Antigen specificity is unknown. TCRdb passed the RT-PCR reads through MiXCR, listing each CDR3 protein once. The data show under 750,000 distinct CDR3 sequences, roughly 10% seen once. Germline CDR1 MNHEY, CDR2 SVGEGT. Germline trimming cut 8 bases from V and 1 base from J; bases unmatched to any gene: 2. This CDR3 is 15 amino acids long. The receptor was derived from a man aged 50 or older who received an inactivated influenza vaccine. This chain joins TRBV6-2 or TRBV6-3 and TRBJ1-6, with 10 positions matching TRBD1. The sample in question was PBMCs from blood, obtained on the day of vaccination. The CDR3 here is CASRDRGSYNSPLHF. CDR3 coding DNA: TGTGCCAGCCGGGACAGGGGTTCCTATAATTCACCCCTCCACTTT.